These 21 T cell receptor beta chains came from one sample sequenced in a study of PD-1 blockade in classical Hodgkin lymphoma. TCRdb keeps only in-frame clones here, not all; method: immunoSEQ multiplex PCR. Of 98,000 or so clones listed, approximately 90% are singletons. Each patient experienced a relapse that followed autologous stem cell transplantation, and brentuximab vedotin exposure varied. The material sequenced was peripheral blood mononuclear cells (PBMCs), taken before the second cycle of nivolumab. Source of these receptors: a human donor with classical Hodgkin lymphoma.

The rearrangement joins TRBV27 to TRBJ2-1; D perhaps matches TRBD2 (5 bases). Germline V lookup: CDR1 MNHEY, CDR2 SMNVEV (reference sequence). The V and J ends lost 0 bases and 7 bases respectively, with 7 bases between them. This CDR3 region has 13 residues. CDR3: CASSLSGINEQFF. In DNA form, the CDR3 reads TGTGCCAGCAGTTTATCCGGGATAAATGAGCAGTTCTTC.

The chain joins TRBV18 to TRBJ2-5, with TRBD2 matching 10 bases. The CDR3 has 16 amino acids. Germline lookup yields CDR1 KGHSH and CDR2 LQKENI. Losses at the gene ends were 1 base for V and 5 bases for J; bases not matched to a gene: 7. CDR3 bases: TGTGCCAGCTCACCACAATCTAGCGGGAGCGGTGAGACCCAGTACTTC. Translating gives CASSPQSSGSGETQYF.

The chain couples TRBV6-5 to TRBJ1-1; D might be TRBD1 (5 bases). V lost 0 bases, J lost 0 bases, and 8 bases lay in between. Germline CDR1 is MNHEY and CDR2 is SVGAGI. The CDR3 is 15 amino acids. CDR3 region: CASSYSVGVNTEAFF. DNA for the CDR3: TGTGCCAGCAGTTACTCTGTAGGGGTGAACACTGAAGCTTTCTTT.

The CDR3 reads CASTILELMSRDRVTGYTF. The CDR3 DNA is TGTGCCAGCACCATCCTCGAACTCATGTCCCGGGACAGGGTAACTGGCTACACCTTC. The chain carries TRBV28 and TRBJ1-2, with 9 bases fitting TRBD1. The CDR3 consists of 19 residues. Looked up from germline, CDR1 is MDHEN and CDR2 is SYDVKM. J gave up 7 bases and V 7 bases, and 25 bases lay outside the gene matches.

The V gene is TRBV30, the J gene TRBJ2-1; TRBD2 matches 7 bases. The CDR3 covers 11 residues. V lost 2 bases and J lost 15; bases outside the gene matches: 7. Germline CDR1 GTSNPN, CDR2 SVGIG (reference sequence). CDR3 protein: CAWSPRRETFF. DNA for the CDR3: TGTGCCTGGAGTCCCCGGCGGGAGACGTTCTTC.

The V gene is TRBV7-9, the J gene TRBJ2-7; a possible D gene is TRBD2 (5 bases). The CDR3 is 15 residues long. Trimming shortened V by 2 bases and J by 3 bases, and 14 bases separated the two germline ends. Germline V gene data show CDR1 as SEHNR and CDR2 as FQNEAQ (reference sequence). CDR3 bases: TGTGCCAGCAGCTTATCAGATCTAGCTGACTACGAGCAGTACTTC. Its protein product is CASSLSDLADYEQYF.

This clone is a singleton in its sample. This sequence joins TRBV5-6 and TRBJ1-2; 7 nucleotides align to TRBD1. CDR3 length: 15 amino acids. Per the germline V gene, CDR1 is SGHDT and CDR2 is YYEEEE. V lost 5 bases and J lost 3; bases outside the gene matches: 10. CDR3 residues: CASSLRPTGDYGYTF. The CDR3 DNA sequence: TGTGCCAGCAGTTTAAGACCAACAGGGGACTATGGCTACACCTTC.

This clone has only a few counts. The chain carries TRBV27 and TRBJ1-2; 9 nucleotides line up with TRBD1. This CDR3 has 15 residues. After removal of 5 bases from V and 5 bases from J, the junction contained 9 bases not matched to a gene. The V gene's germline CDR1 is MNHEY and CDR2 SMNVEV (reference sequence). DNA of the CDR3: TGTGCCAGCAGTGGCAACAGGGGGCGCCGGTATGGCTACACCTTC. It codes for CASSGNRGRRYGYTF.

CDR3 region: CASSGSESQWKKFF. The CDR3 region has the DNA TGTGCCAGCAGTGGGTCAGAATCCCAGTGGAAGAAGTTCTTC. The genes are TRBV25-1 and TRBJ2-1; D is uncertain. This CDR3 comprises 14 residues. The germline CDR1 and CDR2 sequences are MGHDK and SYGVNS. V lost 4 bases and J 14 bases, leaving 21 bases between the germline ends.

This chain joins TRBV11-2 and TRBJ2-2; 15 nucleotides line up with TRBD2. The germline V gene has CDR1 SGHAT and CDR2 FQNNGV. After removal of 3 bases from V and 3 bases from J, the junction contained 2 bases not matched to a gene. The CDR3 spans 17 residues. CDR3 DNA sequence: TGTGCCAGCAGCTTCGGACTAGCGGGAGGGTACACCGGGGAGCTGTTTTTT. This codes for CASSFGLAGGYTGELFF.

Details on this clone: An end of the junction does not agree with germline; a read error may underlie this. The rearrangement joins TRBV7-7 to TRBJ2-1; 10 bases agree with TRBD2. Per the germline V gene, CDR1 is SSHAT and CDR2 is FNYEAQ (reference sequence). The CDR3 totals 14 residues. As DNA, the CDR3 is TGTGCTAGCAGCTGGGGACTAGCGAGCAATGAGCAGTTCTTC. Translation: CASSWGLASNEQFF.

This chain joins TRBV7-9 and TRBJ2-7; D remains ambiguous. The V gene's germline CDR1 is SEHNR and CDR2 FQNEAQ (reference sequence). V lost 3 bases and J lost 6, with 9 bases in between. The CDR3 runs 12 residues. CDR3 region: CASSFSGVEQYF. CDR3 sequence (DNA): TGTGCCAGCAGCTTCTCGGGTGTCGAGCAGTACTTC.

CDR3 residues: CASQQGYSNQPQHF. For the CDR3, the DNA is TGTGCCAGTCAACAGGGGTACAGCAATCAGCCCCAGCATTTT. This chain joins TRBV2 and TRBJ1-5; 7 nucleotides match TRBD1. Germline V gives CDR1 SNHLY, CDR2 FYNNEI. The CDR3 totals 14 residues. With 9 bases clipped from V and 1 base from J, the junction kept 6 bases outside the gene matches.

V gene TRBV30 combines with J gene TRBJ2-7, with TRBD2 matching 13 bases. CDR3 size: 15 residues. V was clipped by 4 bases and J by 4 bases; unmatched bases: 7. Germline CDR1 and CDR2: GTSNPN and SVGIG (reference sequence). CDR3 amino acids: CAWTPGLAGVYEQYF. CDR3 in DNA: TGTGCCTGGACCCCCGGACTAGCGGGAGTTTACGAGCAGTACTTC. The full variable domain, completed using reference TRBV30 and TRBJ2-7, is SQTIHQWPATLVQPVGSPLSLECTVEGTSNPNLYWYRQAAGRGLQLLFYSVGIGQISSEVPQNLSASRPQDRQFILSSKKLLLSDSGFYLCAWTPGLAGVYEQYFGPGTRLTVT.

V is TRBV5-1 and J is TRBJ1-3; D unresolved. This CDR3 is 13 amino acids long. V was shortened by 0 bases and J by 0 bases, with 1 base between the two germline ends. Germline V CDR1 and CDR2: SGHRS, YFSETQ. In DNA form, the CDR3 reads TGCGCCAGCAGCTTGGCCTCTGGAAACACCATATATTTT. Protein sequence: CASSLASGNTIYF.

The rearrangement links TRBV19 to TRBJ1-1; tentatively, D is TRBD1 (5 bases). CDR1 is LNHDA and CDR2 is SQIVND in the germline V gene (reference sequence). The CDR3 is 14 amino acids. Trimming took 3 bases from V and 7 from J, leaving 15 bases between them. CDR3 bases: TGTGCCAGTAGTATTCCGGGGGAGGGTATTGAAGCTTTCTTT. Amino acids: CASSIPGEGIEAFF.

The chain has TRBV4-2 and TRBJ1-2; a possible D gene is TRBD1 (6 bases). V lost 6 bases to trimming and J lost 6 bases, with 14 bases between them. The length of the CDR3 is 13 residues. CDR1 is LGHNA, CDR2 YNFKEQ, per germline. CDR3 coding DNA: TGTGCCAGCAGTCCCGGGACAACCCATGGCTACACCTTC. This codes for CASSPGTTHGYTF.

The chain employs TRBV10-3 and TRBJ2-2; a possible D gene is TRBD1 (6 bases). Germline values: CDR1 ENHRY, CDR2 SYGVKD. Between the trimmed V and J ends, which lost 2 bases and 7 bases, there was a span of 17 bases. The CDR3 is made up of 16 amino acids. CDR3 in DNA: TGTGCCATCAGTGAGGTAGAAACAGGGACGGGCGGGGAGCTGTTTTTT. It encodes CAISEVETGTGGELFF.

V usage is TRBV5-4 and J usage is TRBJ2-1; D remains unclear. Germline V gene data show CDR1 as SGHNT and CDR2 as YYREEE (reference sequence). CDR3 length: 11 amino acids. V was shortened by 0 bases and J by 9 bases, with 4 bases between the two germline ends. CDR3 loop: CASSLGREQFF. The DNA of the CDR3 is TGTGCCAGCAGCTTGGGACGTGAGCAGTTCTTC. Complete variable domain (other parts from reference TRBV5-4 and TRBJ2-1): ETGVTQSPTHLIKTRGQQVTLRCSSQSGHNTVSWYQQALGQGPQFIFQYYREEENGRGNFPPRFSGLQFPNYSSELNVNALELDDSALYLCASSLGREQFFGPGTRLTVL.

The chain links TRBV19 to TRBJ1-1; 11 bases are shared with TRBD1. Per germline, CDR1 LNHDA and CDR2 SQIVND (reference sequence). After removal of 7 bases from V and 3 bases from J, the junction contained 10 bases not matched to a gene. The CDR3 loop spans 16 amino acids. This chain's CDR3 is CASMRDRGAQYTEAFF. For the CDR3, the DNA is TGTGCCAGTATGCGGGACAGGGGGGCCCAGTACACTGAAGCTTTCTTT.

This chain joins TRBV2 and TRBJ2-1; 12 bases fit TRBD2. V lost 7 bases, J lost 7 bases, and 8 bases stayed unmatched. The CDR3 has 15 amino acids. Germline V gene lookup returns CDR1 SNHLY and CDR2 FYNNEI. CDR3 DNA sequence: TGTGCCAGCACTTGGACTAGCGGGAATGGGAATGAGCAGTTCTTC. Amino acids: CASTWTSGNGNEQFF.